One and the same sample provided the 3 T cell receptor beta chains below, sequenced in a study of cytomegalovirus exposure and HLA in healthy donors. 13 Jbeta primers and 60 Vbeta primers were used for the PCR. Sequencing used immunoSEQ multiplex PCR; TCRdb keeps in-frame clones, though not all of them. Of 63,000 or so clones listed, just under 80% are singletons. Input material: PBMCs. The source of these receptors is a woman in her twenties or thirties in good health and CMV-seronegative.

CDR3 in amino acids: CASSEAGRSYEQYF. DNA for the CDR3: TGTGCCAGCAGCGAGGCGGGACGGTCCTACGAGCAGTACTTC. This chain connects TRBV7-9 to TRBJ2-7; tentative D call: TRBD2 (6 bases). Trimming removed 5 bases at V and 1 base at J, with 12 bases between. This CDR3 region has 14 residues. CDR1 and CDR2 (germline): SEHNR, FQNEAQ (reference sequence).

The genes are TRBV30 and TRBJ1-2, with D hard to call. The V end was cut by 1 base, the J end by 4 bases, with 4 bases between. Germline-derived CDR1 and CDR2 are GTSNPN and SVGIG (reference sequence). The CDR3 totals 11 residues. The CDR3 region has the DNA TGTGCCTGGAGTGGCAGCTATGGCTACACCTTC. Amino acid sequence: CAWSGSYGYTF.

The chain combines TRBV4-3 with TRBJ1-1, with 8 nucleotides matching TRBD1. J lost 1 base, V lost 0 bases, and 10 bases had no gene match. The CDR3 consists of 18 residues. CDR1 and CDR2 from the germline V gene are LGHNA and YSLEER. CDR3 nucleotides: TGCGCCAGCAGCCAAGAACGGGCGATCGGACAGGGGAACACTGAAGCTTTCTTT. It is translated as CASSQERAIGQGNTEAFF.